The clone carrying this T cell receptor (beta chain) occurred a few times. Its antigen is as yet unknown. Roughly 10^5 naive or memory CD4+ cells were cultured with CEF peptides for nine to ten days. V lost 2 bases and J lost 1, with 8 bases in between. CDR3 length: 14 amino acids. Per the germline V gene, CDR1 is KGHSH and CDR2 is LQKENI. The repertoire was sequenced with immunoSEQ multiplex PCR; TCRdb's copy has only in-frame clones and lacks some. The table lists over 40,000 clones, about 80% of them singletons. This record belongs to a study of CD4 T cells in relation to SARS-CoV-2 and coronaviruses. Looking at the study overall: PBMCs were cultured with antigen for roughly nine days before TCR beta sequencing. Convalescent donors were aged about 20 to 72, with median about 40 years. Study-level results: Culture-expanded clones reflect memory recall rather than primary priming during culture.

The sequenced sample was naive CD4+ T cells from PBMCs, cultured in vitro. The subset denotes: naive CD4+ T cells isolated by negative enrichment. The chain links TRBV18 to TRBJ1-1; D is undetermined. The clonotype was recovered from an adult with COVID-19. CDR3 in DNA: TGTGCCAGCTCACCATCCAACACGAACACTGAAGCTTTCTTT. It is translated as CASSPSNTNTEAFF.